The clone carrying this TCR beta chain has just a few counts. The data derive from a study of chronic HIV infection and antiretroviral therapy. TCRdb passed the 5' RACE reads through MiXCR, listing each CDR3 protein once. The sample lists 40,000 to 50,000 distinct CDR3 sequences; roughly 19% were seen once. Trimming took off 4 bases at V and 2 bases at J, with 15 bases between the two ends. Germline lookup yields CDR1 ENHRY and CDR2 SYGVKD. The CDR3 length is 15 residues. The sample consisted of peripheral blood. The chain is built from TRBV10-3 and TRBJ2-7, with D uncertain. This TCR was sampled from an adult who had HIV and had not received antiretroviral therapy, or was an uninfected healthy control (not recorded which). CDR3 amino acids: CAISAAGSVTYEQYF. CDR3 sequence (DNA): TGTGCCATCAGTGCTGCAGGTTCAGTAACCTACGAGCAGTACTTC.